These T cell receptor beta chains were read from a single sample in a study of CD4 T cells in relation to SARS-CoV-2 and coronaviruses. The antigens of these receptors remain unknown. Sequencing was performed with immunoSEQ multiplex PCR; in TCRdb, only in-frame clones are kept and a portion is missing. The sample lists about 25,000 clones, about 79% occurring once. Sequencing used CD4+ T cells from PBMCs, cultured in vitro. The receptors here all came from a human donor in good health. CDR3s include the opening cysteine and the closing phenylalanine or tryptophan. Fields, in order: J gene, V gene, CDR3 length, D gene, clone size, CDR3 protein, CDR3 DNA. D genes are given only for firm matches. Expanded clones get a size class; other rows say once, few or many, or leave the size out.

j_gene: TRBJ1-3
v_gene: TRBV14
len: 12
d_gene: -
abundance: few
CDR3aa: CASSQVRNTIYF
CDR3nt: TGTGCCAGCAGCCAAGTTAGAAACACCATATATTTT

j_gene: TRBJ2-5
v_gene: TRBV7-9
len: 15
d_gene: -
abundance: -
CDR3aa: CAVSAGGGIQETQYF
CDR3nt: TGTGCCGTATCGGCTGGCGGGGGCATACAAGAGACCCAGTACTTC

j_gene: TRBJ1-1
v_gene: TRBV7-2
len: 13
d_gene: -
abundance: -
CDR3aa: CASSSSQNTEAFF
CDR3nt: TGTGCCAGCAGCTCCAGCCAGAACACTGAAGCTTTCTTT

j_gene: TRBJ2-2
v_gene: TRBV6-6
len: 14
d_gene: TRBD1
abundance: -
CDR3aa: CASGDRAGTGELFF
CDR3nt: TGTGCCAGCGGGGACAGGGCTGGCACCGGGGAGCTGTTTTTT

j_gene: TRBJ2-5
v_gene: TRBV11-2
len: 15
d_gene: -
abundance: -
CDR3aa: CASSLEVWGLQTQYF
CDR3nt: TGTGCCAGCAGCTTAGAAGTTTGGGGGCTACAGACCCAGTACTTC

j_gene: TRBJ2-3
v_gene: TRBV6-2/TRBV6-3
len: 17
d_gene: TRBD2
abundance: -
CDR3aa: CASSAPPQGGGTDTQYF
CDR3nt: TGTGCCAGCAGCGCCCCCCCCCAGGGAGGGGGCACAGATACGCAGTATTTT

j_gene: TRBJ2-3
v_gene: TRBV4-1
len: 15
d_gene: TRBD1
abundance: -
CDR3aa: CASSLTLGGTDTQYF
CDR3nt: TGCGCCAGCAGCCTCACCTTAGGGGGCACTGATACGCAGTATTTT

j_gene: TRBJ1-1
v_gene: TRBV4-2
len: 13
d_gene: -
abundance: -
CDR3aa: CASSPQGPTEAFF
CDR3nt: TGTGCCAGCAGCCCACAGGGTCCCACTGAAGCTTTCTTT

j_gene: TRBJ2-5
v_gene: TRBV5-1
len: 16
d_gene: -
abundance: -
CDR3aa: CASSLQGLRQEETQYF
CDR3nt: TGCGCCAGCAGCCTCCAAGGACTGCGTCAAGAAGAGACCCAGTACTTC

j_gene: TRBJ1-5
v_gene: TRBV21-1
len: 16
d_gene: -
abundance: -
CDR3aa: CASSQRLTGGEQPQHF
CDR3nt: TGTGCCAGCAGCCAAAGATTGACAGGGGGCGAGCAGCCCCAGCATTTT

j_gene: TRBJ1-3
v_gene: TRBV6-5
len: 15
d_gene: -
abundance: -
CDR3aa: CASSRGSYSGNTIYF
CDR3nt: TGTGCCAGCAGCCGGGGGTCCTATTCTGGAAACACCATATATTTT

j_gene: TRBJ2-1
v_gene: TRBV11-1
len: 15
d_gene: TRBD1
abundance: once
CDR3aa: CASSLRETGPNEQFF
CDR3nt: TGTGCCAGCAGCTTAAGGGAGACAGGGCCCAATGAGCAGTTCTTC

j_gene: TRBJ2-3
v_gene: TRBV3-1/TRBV3-2
len: 15
d_gene: TRBD2
abundance: -
CDR3aa: CASSYSSGGRDTQYF
CDR3nt: TGTGCCAGCAGCTATTCTAGCGGGGGGCGGGATACGCAGTATTTT

j_gene: TRBJ2-1
v_gene: TRBV7-8
len: 17
d_gene: TRBD2
abundance: once
CDR3aa: CASSPPGGITSYNEQFF
CDR3nt: TGTGCCAGCAGCCCCCCCGGGGGGATTACCTCCTACAATGAGCAGTTCTTC

j_gene: TRBJ2-1
v_gene: TRBV11-2
len: 18
d_gene: -
abundance: -
CDR3aa: CASSSPTDWSLSVNEQFF
CDR3nt: TGTGCCAGCAGCTCCCCTACCGACTGGTCCCTATCTGTCAATGAGCAGTTCTTC

j_gene: TRBJ2-3
v_gene: TRBV5-1
len: 14
d_gene: -
abundance: once
CDR3aa: CASSLATDPDTQYF
CDR3nt: TGCGCCAGCAGCTTGGCCACCGACCCAGATACGCAGTATTTT

j_gene: TRBJ2-7
v_gene: TRBV5-5
len: 16
d_gene: TRBD2
abundance: -
CDR3aa: CASSYLPTSGSYEQYF
CDR3nt: TGTGCCAGCAGCTACCTACCCACTAGCGGGAGCTACGAGCAGTACTTC

j_gene: TRBJ2-4
v_gene: TRBV9
len: 16
d_gene: -
abundance: -
CDR3aa: CASSVGAVLAKNIQYF
CDR3nt: TGTGCCAGCAGCGTAGGGGCGGTTCTAGCCAAAAACATTCAGTACTTC

j_gene: TRBJ1-1
v_gene: TRBV2
len: 16
d_gene: -
abundance: -
CDR3aa: CASSENLVLINTEAFF
CDR3nt: TGTGCCAGCAGTGAAAACCTTGTACTGATTAACACTGAAGCTTTCTTT

j_gene: TRBJ1-2
v_gene: TRBV14
len: 13
d_gene: -
abundance: -
CDR3aa: CASSQDADYGYTF
CDR3nt: TGTGCCAGCAGCCAAGACGCCGACTATGGCTACACCTTC

j_gene: TRBJ2-5
v_gene: TRBV6-2/TRBV6-3
len: 12
d_gene: -
abundance: -
CDR3aa: CASSYGGETQYF
CDR3nt: TGTGCCAGCAGTTACGGGGGAGAGACCCAGTACTTC

j_gene: TRBJ1-3
v_gene: TRBV12-3/TRBV12-4
len: 12
d_gene: -
abundance: -
CDR3aa: CASSLQGNTIYF
CDR3nt: TGTGCCAGCAGTTTGCAGGGAAACACCATATATTTT

j_gene: TRBJ2-3
v_gene: TRBV6-2/TRBV6-3
len: 16
d_gene: TRBD2
abundance: -
CDR3aa: CASSYSTSGAADTQYF
CDR3nt: TGTGCCAGCAGTTACTCCACTAGCGGGGCCGCAGATACGCAGTATTTT

j_gene: TRBJ2-1
v_gene: TRBV7-9
len: 11
d_gene: -
abundance: -
CDR3aa: CASSAMNEQFF
CDR3nt: TGTGCCAGCAGCGCCATGAATGAGCAGTTCTTC

j_gene: TRBJ1-5
v_gene: TRBV6-5
len: 14
d_gene: -
abundance: -
CDR3aa: CASSRNRDNQPQHF
CDR3nt: TGTGCCAGCAGCCGAAACAGGGACAATCAGCCCCAGCATTTT

j_gene: TRBJ1-4
v_gene: TRBV5-1
len: 16
d_gene: -
abundance: -
CDR3aa: CASSLDAGGGNEKLFF
CDR3nt: TGCGCCAGCAGCTTGGATGCGGGGGGAGGTAATGAAAAACTGTTTTTT

j_gene: TRBJ2-3
v_gene: TRBV5-1
len: 15
d_gene: -
abundance: -
CDR3aa: CASSLGRLNGDTQYF
CDR3nt: TGCGCCAGCAGCTTGGGAAGACTCAACGGGGATACGCAGTATTTT

j_gene: TRBJ2-1
v_gene: TRBV25-1
len: 15
d_gene: -
abundance: -
CDR3aa: CASPWGDKRGNEQFF
CDR3nt: TGTGCCAGCCCCTGGGGGGATAAAAGGGGGAATGAGCAGTTCTTC

j_gene: TRBJ2-3
v_gene: TRBV2
len: 16
d_gene: TRBD2
abundance: -
CDR3aa: CASSAPGLGRTDTQYF
CDR3nt: TGTGCCAGCAGTGCCCCTGGACTAGGACGAACAGATACGCAGTATTTT

j_gene: TRBJ2-7
v_gene: TRBV5-1
len: 15
d_gene: TRBD2
abundance: -
CDR3aa: CASSHRLANNYEQYF
CDR3nt: TGCGCCAGCAGCCATCGACTAGCTAACAACTACGAGCAGTACTTC

j_gene: TRBJ1-1
v_gene: TRBV4-1
len: 14
d_gene: -
abundance: -
CDR3aa: CASSLRAVNTEAFF
CDR3nt: TGCGCCAGCAGCCTTCGGGCCGTGAACACTGAAGCTTTCTTT

j_gene: TRBJ2-7
v_gene: TRBV27
len: 13
d_gene: -
abundance: few
CDR3aa: CASSQYTGYEQYF
CDR3nt: TGTGCCAGCAGCCAATATACGGGCTACGAGCAGTACTTC

j_gene: TRBJ2-1
v_gene: TRBV6-5
len: 14
d_gene: -
abundance: -
CDR3aa: CASIMERSFNEQFF
CDR3nt: TGTGCCAGCATTATGGAGCGATCATTCAATGAGCAGTTCTTC

j_gene: TRBJ1-1
v_gene: TRBV5-1
len: 13
d_gene: -
abundance: -
CDR3aa: CASSPEGGTEAFF
CDR3nt: TGCGCCAGCAGCCCCGAGGGGGGCACTGAAGCTTTCTTT

j_gene: TRBJ1-1
v_gene: TRBV7-9
len: 14
d_gene: -
abundance: -
CDR3aa: CASSLVIGNTEAFF
CDR3nt: TGTGCCAGCAGCTTAGTGATAGGGAACACTGAAGCTTTCTTT

j_gene: TRBJ2-3
v_gene: TRBV9
len: 15
d_gene: -
abundance: -
CDR3aa: CASTMTGRGTDTQYF
CDR3nt: TGTGCCAGCACCATGACCGGACGGGGCACAGATACGCAGTATTTT

j_gene: TRBJ1-6
v_gene: TRBV5-1
len: 15
d_gene: -
abundance: -
CDR3aa: CASSLDFIGNSPLHF
CDR3nt: TGCGCCAGCAGCTTGGATTTTATTGGGAATTCACCCCTCCACTTT

j_gene: TRBJ1-1
v_gene: TRBV27
len: 14
d_gene: -
abundance: -
CDR3aa: CASSSPPMNTEAFF
CDR3nt: TGTGCCAGCAGTTCCCCACCCATGAACACTGAAGCTTTCTTT

j_gene: TRBJ2-7
v_gene: TRBV4-1
len: 18
d_gene: TRBD2
abundance: once
CDR3aa: CASSDGGLAGPQSYEQYF
CDR3nt: TGCGCCAGCAGCGACGGGGGACTAGCGGGGCCACAATCCTACGAGCAGTACTTC

j_gene: TRBJ1-5
v_gene: TRBV6-1
len: 15
d_gene: -
abundance: -
CDR3aa: CASSPGGGLVQPQHF
CDR3nt: TGTGCCAGCAGTCCCGGGGGTGGGTTGGTACAGCCCCAGCATTTT